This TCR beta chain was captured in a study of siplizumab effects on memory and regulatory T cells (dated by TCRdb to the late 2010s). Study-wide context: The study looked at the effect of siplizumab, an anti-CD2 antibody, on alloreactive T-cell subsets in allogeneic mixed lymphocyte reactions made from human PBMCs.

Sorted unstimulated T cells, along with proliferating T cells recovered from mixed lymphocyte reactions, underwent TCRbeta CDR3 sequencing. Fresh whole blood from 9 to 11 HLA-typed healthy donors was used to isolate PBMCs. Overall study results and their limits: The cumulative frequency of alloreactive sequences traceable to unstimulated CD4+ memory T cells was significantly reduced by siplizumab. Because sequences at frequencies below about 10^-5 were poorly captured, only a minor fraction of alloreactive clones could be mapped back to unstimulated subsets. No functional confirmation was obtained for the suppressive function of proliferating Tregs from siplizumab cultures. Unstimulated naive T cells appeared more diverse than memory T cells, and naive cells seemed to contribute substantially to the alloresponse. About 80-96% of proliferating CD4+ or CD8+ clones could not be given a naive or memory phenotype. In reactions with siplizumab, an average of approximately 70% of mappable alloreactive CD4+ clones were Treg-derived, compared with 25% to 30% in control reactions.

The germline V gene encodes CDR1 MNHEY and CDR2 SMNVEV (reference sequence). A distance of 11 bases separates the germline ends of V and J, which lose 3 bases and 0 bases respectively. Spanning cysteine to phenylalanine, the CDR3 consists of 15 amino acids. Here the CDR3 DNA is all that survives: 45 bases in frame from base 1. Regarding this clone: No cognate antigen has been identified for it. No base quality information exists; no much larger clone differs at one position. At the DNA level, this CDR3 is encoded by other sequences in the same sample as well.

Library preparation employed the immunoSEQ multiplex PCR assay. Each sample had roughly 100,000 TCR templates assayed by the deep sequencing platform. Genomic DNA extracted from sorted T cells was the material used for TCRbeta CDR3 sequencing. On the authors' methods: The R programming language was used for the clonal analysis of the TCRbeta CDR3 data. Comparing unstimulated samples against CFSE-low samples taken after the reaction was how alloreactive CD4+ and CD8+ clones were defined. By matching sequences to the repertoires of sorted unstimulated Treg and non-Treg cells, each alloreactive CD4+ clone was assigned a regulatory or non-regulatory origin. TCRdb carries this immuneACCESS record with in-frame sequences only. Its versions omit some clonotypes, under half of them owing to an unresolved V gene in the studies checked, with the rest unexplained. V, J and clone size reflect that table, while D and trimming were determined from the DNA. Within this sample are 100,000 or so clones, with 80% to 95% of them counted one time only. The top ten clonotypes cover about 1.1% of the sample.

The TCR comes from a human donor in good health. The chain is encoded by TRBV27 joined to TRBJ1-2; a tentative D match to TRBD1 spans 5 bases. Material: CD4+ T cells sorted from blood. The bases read TGTGCCAGCAGTTTTAATGGGGCCACTAACTATGGCTACACCTTC. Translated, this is CASSFNGATNYGYTF.